The 6 T cell receptor beta chains in this list originate from one sample, sequenced in a study of T-cell memory formation after mild COVID-19. TCRdb re-called the 5' RACE reads with MiXCR, one entry per CDR3 protein. The table lists around 390,000 distinct CDR3 sequences, approximately 15% of them singletons. The sequencing sample was made of PBMCs or a T cell subset sorted from them (not recorded which). The origin of the receptors is a man younger than 30 who had mild COVID-19 (a few samples of this study predate the infection). Cell type and time point are not known.

This clonotype appeared a few times. The chain uses TRBV10-3 and TRBJ2-3; 12 bases are shared with TRBD2. Germline CDR1 and CDR2: ENHRY and SYGVKD. CDR3 size: 13 residues. Germline trimming cut 10 bases from V and 4 bases from J; bases unmatched to any gene: 3. This CDR3 is CATGLAGSDTQYF. DNA of the CDR3: TGTGCCACAGGACTAGCGGGGTCAGATACGCAGTATTTT.

The V and J genes are TRBV7-2 and TRBJ2-7; 9 bases align to TRBD1. V lost 5 bases, J lost 5 bases, and 13 bases stayed unmatched. The V gene's germline CDR1 is SGHTA and CDR2 FQGNSA. This CDR3 contains 16 residues. This CDR3 is CASSAPKTGGFDEQYF. The CDR3, as DNA: TGTGCCAGCAGCGCACCGAAGACAGGGGGTTTCGACGAGCAGTACTTC.

The rearrangement uses TRBV7-9 and TRBJ2-2, with 7 bases fitting TRBD1. V lost 1 base, J lost 3 bases, and 11 bases stayed unmatched. The CDR3 consists of 18 residues. From germline, CDR1 is SEHNR and CDR2 FQNEAQ (reference sequence). CDR3 in amino acids: CASSLGLDSGGDTGELFF. The CDR3 bases are TGTGCCAGCAGCTTAGGTTTGGATTCAGGGGGAGACACCGGGGAGCTGTTTTTT. Full variable domain (missing parts from reference TRBV7-9 and TRBJ2-2): DTGVSQNPRHKITKRGQNVTFRCDPISEHNRLYWYRQTLGQGPEFLTYFQNEAQLEKSRLLSDRFSAERPKGSFSTLEIQRTEQGDSAMYLCASSLGLDSGGDTGELFFGEGSRLTVL.

This clonotype was seen a handful of times. The V gene is TRBV6-1, the J gene TRBJ1-1, with 8 bases aligning to TRBD1. Germline V gives CDR1 MNHNS, CDR2 SASEGT. Germline trimming cut 5 bases from V and 2 bases from J; bases unmatched to any gene: 4. This CDR3 has 14 amino acids. The CDR3 reads CASSSSGGNTEAFF. DNA of the CDR3: TGTGCCAGCAGTTCATCAGGGGGCAACACTGAAGCTTTCTTT.

The V gene is TRBV12-3 or TRBV12-4, the J gene TRBJ1-1; D unclear. Deletions cut 5 bases from V and 1 base from J, with 14 bases between. The CDR3 runs 15 residues. The CDR3 is CASSPLQARNTEAFF. CDR3 coding DNA: TGTGCCAGCAGTCCACTACAAGCCAGGAACACTGAAGCTTTCTTT.

The V and J genes are TRBV5-1 and TRBJ2-2, with a weak D call TRBD1 (5 bases). V was pared by 1 base and J by 5 bases, with 12 bases between. Germline lookup yields CDR1 SGHRS and CDR2 YFSETQ. The CDR3 contains 15 residues. The CDR3, as DNA: TGCGCCAGCAGCTTGACAGGCGTTGGAACCGGGGAGCTGTTTTTT. This codes for CASSLTGVGTGELFF.